The subject of this entry is one T cell receptor (beta chain). Its antigen is undetermined. Primers included in the PCR were 60 Vbeta and 13 Jbeta primers. Sequenced by immunoSEQ multiplex PCR; TCRdb stores in-frame clones only, minus some. In the table there are around 99,000 clones, about 80% of which are singletons. Donors were ostensibly healthy at sampling, although undocumented immune exposures were probable. This record comes from a study of cytomegalovirus exposure and HLA in healthy donors. Unmatched junction bases numbered 3, after V lost 4 bases and J lost 4 bases. This CDR3 is built from 14 residues. The V gene's germline CDR1 is SGDLS and CDR2 YYNGEE. Study conclusions and caveats: Analysis performed later found around 15,000 TCR beta sequences associated with HLA alleles at 0.05 false discovery rate. Clonal expansion, a later analysis showed, was greater in HLA-associated TCR beta chains than in equally common others. Follow-up analysis seemed to connect common viral pathogens with several of the most significant clusters identified.

This clonotype was sampled from a woman aged 45-65 years in good health and CMV-seropositive. The gene calls are TRBV9 and TRBJ1-2, with 11 bases that match TRBD1. Sequencing was done on a sample of PBMCs. For the CDR3, the DNA is TGTGCCAGCAGCCCGGACAGGGGGCCCTATGGCTACACCTTC. Translating gives CASSPDRGPYGYTF. The whole variable domain, filled in from reference TRBV9 and TRBJ1-2, reads DSGVTQTPKHLITATGQRVTLRCSPRSGDLSVYWYQQSLDQGLQFLIQYYNGEERAKGNILERFSAQQFPDLHSELNLSSLELGDSALYFCASSPDRGPYGYTFGSGTRLTVV.